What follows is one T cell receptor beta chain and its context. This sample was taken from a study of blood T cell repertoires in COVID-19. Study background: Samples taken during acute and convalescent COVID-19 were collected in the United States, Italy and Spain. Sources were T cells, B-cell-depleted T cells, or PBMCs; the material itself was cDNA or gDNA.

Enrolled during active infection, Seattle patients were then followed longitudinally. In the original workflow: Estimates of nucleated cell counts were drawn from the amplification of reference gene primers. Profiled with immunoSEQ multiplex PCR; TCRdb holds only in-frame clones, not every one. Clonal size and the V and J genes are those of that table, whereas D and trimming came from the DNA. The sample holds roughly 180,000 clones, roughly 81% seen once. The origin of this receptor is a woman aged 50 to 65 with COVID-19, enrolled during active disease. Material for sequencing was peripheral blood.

CDR3 DNA sequence: TGTGCCAGCAGCAGCACCGGGACAGGGGAGTTCGAGCAGTACTTC. Translating gives CASSSTGTGEFEQYF. The chain is built from TRBV7-6 and TRBJ2-7; 10 nucleotides line up with TRBD1. With 5 bases clipped from V and 6 bases from J, the junction kept 10 bases outside the gene matches. The length of the CDR3 is 15 residues. From germline, CDR1 is SGHVS and CDR2 FNYEAQ.